This T cell receptor (beta chain) was sequenced for a study of cytomegalovirus exposure and HLA in healthy donors. To note about this clone: The antigen remains undetermined.

This cohort consisted of healthy bone marrow donors. V dropped 2 bases and J dropped 0; count of bases not matched to a gene: 0. The germline V gene has CDR1 SGHRS and CDR2 YFSETQ. The CDR3 sequence is 15 residues long. PCR amplification relied on 60 Vbeta primers (plus 13 Jbeta primers). Only in-frame clones appear in the TCRdb table, and some are missing; sequencing was by immunoSEQ multiplex PCR. Of about 140,000 clones in the sample, approximately 60% are singletons; the top ten hold 1.5% to 2%. Study-level points and caveats: Immune exposure data for these donors was limited to CMV serostatus. In vitro checks showed that a few CMV-associated chains really do target CMV antigens. While the bulk of TCR sequences proved rare, some public TCRs turned up in many donors.

The specimen sequenced was PBMCs. This TCR derives from a human donor in good health. The chain carries TRBV5-1 and TRBJ2-3; 10 bases match TRBD2. The CDR3 DNA reads TGCGCCAGCAGCTTAGCGGGAGGGAGCACAGATACGCAGTATTTT. The encoded protein is CASSLAGGSTDTQYF.